Sequencing of this T cell receptor beta chain was carried out in a study of graft-versus-host responses after intestinal transplantation. Study-wide background: The study gave all recipients anti-thymocyte globulin induction, then tacrolimus and steroids for two to three years. Notes on the study in general: Individuals who had graft-donor T cell macrochimerism had allografts that showed high graft-versus-host to host-versus-graft clonal ratios. Some GvH clones were seen earlier in gut or blood, suggesting intestinal origin.

About this clone: Antigen: not known.

Only in-frame clones appear in the TCRdb table, and some are missing; sequencing was by immunoSEQ multiplex PCR. Of 70,000 to 80,000 clones detected, about nine tenths appear once; the ten largest clones hold approximately 1.3%. The V end was cut by 4 bases, the J end by 5 bases, with 14 bases between. This CDR3 is built from 14 residues. The germline CDR1 and CDR2 sequences are MNHEY and SVGAGI. The J gene is TRBJ1-1, the V gene TRBV6-5; D may be TRBD1 (5 bases). The specimen comprised unstimulated CD8+ T cells sorted from spleen or lymph node cells, sampled before intestinal transplant. This clonotype was sampled from a human donor who received an intestinal transplant. CDR3 sequence: CASSSWGGVTEAFF. In DNA form, the CDR3 reads TGTGCCAGCAGTTCCTGGGGGGGGGTAACTGAAGCTTTCTTT.